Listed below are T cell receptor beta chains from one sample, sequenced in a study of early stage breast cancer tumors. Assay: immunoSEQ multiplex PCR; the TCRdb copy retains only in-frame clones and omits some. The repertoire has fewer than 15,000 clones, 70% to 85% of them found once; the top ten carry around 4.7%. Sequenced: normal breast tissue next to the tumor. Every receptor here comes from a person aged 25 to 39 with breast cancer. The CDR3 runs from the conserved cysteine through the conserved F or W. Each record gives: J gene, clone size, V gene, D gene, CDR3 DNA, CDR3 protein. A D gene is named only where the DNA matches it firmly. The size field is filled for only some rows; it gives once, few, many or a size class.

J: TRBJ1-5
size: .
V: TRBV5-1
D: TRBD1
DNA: TGCGCCAGCAGCTTTCATGACAGGGGGCTTACGGGTCTTCAGCCCCAGCATTTT
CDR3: CASSFHDRGLTGLQPQHF

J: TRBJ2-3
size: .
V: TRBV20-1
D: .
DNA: TGCAGTGCGGCGGCGGCAGATACGCAGTATTTT
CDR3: CSAAAADTQYF

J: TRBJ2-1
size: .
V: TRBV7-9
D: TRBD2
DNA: TGTGCCAGCAGCTTATCAGGACTAGCGGGCAATGAGCAGTTCTTC
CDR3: CASSLSGLAGNEQFF

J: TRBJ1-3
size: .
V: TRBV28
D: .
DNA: TGTGCCAGCAGTTTTACAGGTGGAAACACCATATATTTT
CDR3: CASSFTGGNTIYF

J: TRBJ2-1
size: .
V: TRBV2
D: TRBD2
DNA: TGTGCCAGCAGTGTAGAAGCGGGAGGGCCGCATGAGCAGTTCTTC
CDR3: CASSVEAGGPHEQFF

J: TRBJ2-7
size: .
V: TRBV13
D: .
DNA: TGTGCCAGCAGCGTAGGCCGTCTCTACGAGCAGTACTTC
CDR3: CASSVGRLYEQYF

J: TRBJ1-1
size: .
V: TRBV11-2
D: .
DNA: TGTGCCAGCAGCCCCCAGGTATTGATGTCAGTCGAAGCTTTCTTT
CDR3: CASSPQVLMSVEAFF

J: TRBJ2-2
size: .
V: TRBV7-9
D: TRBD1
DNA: TGTGCCAGCAGCTTAGCGGCACAGGGGGAATTTCGCACCGGGGAGCTGTTTTTT
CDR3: CASSLAAQGEFRTGELFF

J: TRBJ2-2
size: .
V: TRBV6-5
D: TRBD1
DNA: TGTGCCAGCAGTGCCGGGACAGCGAACACCGGGGAGCTGTTTTTT
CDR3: CASSAGTANTGELFF

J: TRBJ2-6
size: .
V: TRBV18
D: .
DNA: TGTGCCAGCTCAATCCGACAGGTCCCCTCTGGGGCCAACGTCCTGACTTTC
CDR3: CASSIRQVPSGANVLTF

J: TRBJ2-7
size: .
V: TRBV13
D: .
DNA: TGTGCCAGCAGCGCCCGGACAGGGACCACATTAGCGGGAGCCTACGAGCAGTACTTC
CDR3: CASSARTGTTLAGAYEQYF

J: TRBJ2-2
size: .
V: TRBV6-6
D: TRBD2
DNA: TGTGCCAGCAGTGGGGGGGTATCTAACACCGGGGAGCTGTTTTTT
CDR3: CASSGGVSNTGELFF

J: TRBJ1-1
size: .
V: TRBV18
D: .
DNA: TGTGCCAGCTCACCAGCAGGGTACACTGAAGCTTTCTTT
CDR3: CASSPAGYTEAFF

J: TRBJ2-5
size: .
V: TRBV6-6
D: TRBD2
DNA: TGTGCCAGCAGCCGGGAGGGCCCTCGCTCGGAGACCCAGTACTTC
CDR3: CASSREGPRSETQYF

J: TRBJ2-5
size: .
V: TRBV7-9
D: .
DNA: TGTGCCAGCAGCTTAGCTAGCGGTGAGGAGACCCAGTACTTC
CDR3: CASSLASGEETQYF

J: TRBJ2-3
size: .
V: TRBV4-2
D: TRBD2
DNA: TGTGCCAGCAGCCAAGTGAAGTTAAGGGACTATACCTCGGCCACAGATACGCAGTATTTT
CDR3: CASSQVKLRDYTSATDTQYF

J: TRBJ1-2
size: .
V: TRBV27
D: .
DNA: TGTGCCAGCAGTCCCTTTGGGGGGGCTGGAACGGGAGGCTACACCTTC
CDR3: CASSPFGGAGTGGYTF

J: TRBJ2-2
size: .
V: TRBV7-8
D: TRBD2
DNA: TGTGCCAGCAGCTTAGCTAGCGGGAGATCCACCGGGGAGCTGTTTTTT
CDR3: CASSLASGRSTGELFF

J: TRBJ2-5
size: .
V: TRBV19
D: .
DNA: TGTGCCAGTAGTATGGGGTCGTCAGCGTGGGAGACCCAGTACTTC
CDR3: CASSMGSSAWETQYF

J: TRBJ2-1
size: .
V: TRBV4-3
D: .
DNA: TGCGCCAGCAGCTTCGGACAGCCCTCATACAATGAGCAGTTCTTC
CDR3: CASSFGQPSYNEQFF

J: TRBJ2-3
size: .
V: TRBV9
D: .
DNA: TGTGCCAGCAGCGTAGATTGGACAGATACGCAGTATTTT
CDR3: CASSVDWTDTQYF

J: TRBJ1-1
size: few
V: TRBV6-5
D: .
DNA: TGTGCCAGCGTCGGGGTGCAGGAAAAGACTGAAGCTTTCTTT
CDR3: CASVGVQEKTEAFF

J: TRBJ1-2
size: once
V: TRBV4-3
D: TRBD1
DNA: TGCGCCAGCAGCCAAGATATGAGGACAGGGGGGGGCTACACCTTC
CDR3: CASSQDMRTGGGYTF

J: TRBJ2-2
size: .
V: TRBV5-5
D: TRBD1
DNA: TGTGCCAGCAGCACAGGGACAGTCAACACCGGGGAGCTGTTTTTT
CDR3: CASSTGTVNTGELFF

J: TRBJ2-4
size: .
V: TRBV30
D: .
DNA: TGTGCCTGGAGTGTACCAGCGGTATTGGCCAAAAACATTCAGTACTTC
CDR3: CAWSVPAVLAKNIQYF

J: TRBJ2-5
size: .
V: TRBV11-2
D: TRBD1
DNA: TGTGCCAGCAGCCCCAGACAGGGGGGTGTTCGGGAGACCCAGTACTTC
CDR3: CASSPRQGGVRETQYF

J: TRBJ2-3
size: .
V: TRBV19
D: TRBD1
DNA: TGTGCCAGTAAACCCTCTCCGGGACAGGGGCCCGCAGATACGCAGTATTTT
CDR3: CASKPSPGQGPADTQYF

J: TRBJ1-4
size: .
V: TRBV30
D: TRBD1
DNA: TGTGCCTGGAGTGCAGGGACAGCTGAAAAACTGTTTTTT
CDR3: CAWSAGTAEKLFF

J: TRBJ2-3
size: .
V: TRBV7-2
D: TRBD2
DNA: TGTGCCAGCAGCTTAGCCGGGACTAGCGGAACAGATACGCAGTATTTT
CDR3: CASSLAGTSGTDTQYF

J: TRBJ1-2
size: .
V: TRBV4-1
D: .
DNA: TGCGCCAGCAGCCAAGATAGTATTCCGAGAATCTATGGCTACACCTTC
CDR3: CASSQDSIPRIYGYTF

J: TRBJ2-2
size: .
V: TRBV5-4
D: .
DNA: TGTGCCAGCAGCGGCCTCACCGGGGAGCTGTTTTTT
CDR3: CASSGLTGELFF

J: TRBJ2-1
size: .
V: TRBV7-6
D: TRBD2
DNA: TGTGCCAGCAGCTTAGAAGTCATGATAGGGGCGGCTAGCGGGAGGCATGAGCAGTTCTTC
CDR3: CASSLEVMIGAASGRHEQFF

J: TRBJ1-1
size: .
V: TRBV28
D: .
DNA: TGTGCCAGCAGTTTTCCGGTGAGGAACACTGAAGCTTTCTTT
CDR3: CASSFPVRNTEAFF